Below are 26 T cell receptor beta chains sequenced from a single sample in a study of T-cell memory formation after mild COVID-19. TCRdb passed the 5' RACE reads through MiXCR, listing each CDR3 protein once. The sample lists 400,000 to 500,000 distinct CDR3 sequences; approximately 20% were seen once. Sequenced: PBMCs or a T cell subset sorted from them (not recorded which). The receptors were gathered from an adult woman who had mild COVID-19 (a few samples of this study predate the infection). Cell type and time point are not known.

The CDR3 spells CSARGGAPGNQPQHF. The CDR3 DNA follows: TGCAGTGCTAGAGGTGGGGCACCGGGCAATCAGCCCCAGCATTTT. V usage is TRBV20-1 and J usage is TRBJ1-5; TRBD1 is a possible D gene (5 bases). The CDR3 sequence is 15 residues long. The germline V gene has CDR1 DFQATT and CDR2 SNEGSKA (reference sequence). The V end was cut by 1 base, the J end by 2 bases, with 12 bases between.

This sequence joins TRBV4-3 and TRBJ2-1, with D maybe TRBD2 (6 bases). The CDR3 runs 15 residues. CDR1 and CDR2 from the germline V gene are LGHNA and YSLEER. The V and J ends lost 4 bases and 6 bases respectively, with 16 bases between them. The chain's CDR3 is CASSPPAGPFNEQFF. The CDR3 DNA follows: TGCGCCAGCAGCCCCCCCGCGGGGCCGTTCAATGAGCAGTTCTTC.

This clonotype was counted between two and nine times. V gene TRBV7-9 combines with J gene TRBJ2-7; weak D call: TRBD2 (6 bases). Germline loops: CDR1 SEHNR, CDR2 FQNEAQ (reference sequence). Deletions cut 0 bases from V and 5 bases from J, with 14 bases between. This CDR3 comprises 15 residues. CDR3 residues: CASSLAGLWAHEQYF. DNA of the CDR3: TGTGCCAGCAGCTTAGCGGGACTTTGGGCCCACGAGCAGTACTTC.

The chain uses TRBV12-3 or TRBV12-4 and TRBJ2-7; 13 bases align to TRBD2. CDR3 size: 17 residues. The V segment lost 5 bases and the J segment 5 bases; nucleotides outside the gene matches: 12. The CDR3 region is CASSRQGAGLAGDEQYF. DNA of the CDR3: TGTGCCAGCAGTCGACAGGGGGCAGGACTAGCGGGAGACGAGCAGTACTTC.

This clonotype has a handful of counts. The chain couples TRBV29-1 to TRBJ1-4; 9 bases line up with TRBD1. CDR3 size: 13 residues. Germline V CDR1 and CDR2: SQVTM, ANQGSEA. V dropped 7 bases and J dropped 8; count of bases not matched to a gene: 8. CDR3 loop: CSAGQGLGEKLFF. The CDR3 DNA is TGCAGCGCCGGACAGGGGCTAGGGGAAAAACTGTTTTTT. The complete variable domain, with remaining parts taken from reference TRBV29-1 and TRBJ1-4, reads SAVISQKPSRDICQRGTSLTIQCQVDSQVTMMFWYRQQPGQSLTLIATANQGSEATYESGFVIDKFPISRPNLTFSTLTVSNMSPEDSSIYLCSAGQGLGEKLFFGSGTQLSVL.

The genes are TRBV6-6 and TRBJ1-5; 7 bases are shared with TRBD1. Germline CDR1 and CDR2: MNHNY and SVGAGI (reference sequence). V was clipped by 8 bases and J by 7 bases; unmatched bases: 11. The CDR3 runs 14 residues. CDR3 in DNA: TGTGCCAGCCGTCGAGGGGGCGAGACGCAGCCCCAGCATTTT. This gives the protein CASRRGGETQPQHF.

The rearrangement links TRBV12-3 or TRBV12-4 to TRBJ2-2; D is possibly TRBD1 or TRBD2 (5 bases each). This CDR3 has 11 residues. Between the trimmed V and J ends, which lost 3 bases and 15 bases, there was a span of 11 bases. CDR3 nucleotide sequence: TGTGCCAGCAGTTTGGCGGTGGGGGTGTTTTTT. It encodes CASSLAVGVFF.

This chain joins TRBV18 and TRBJ2-1; 7 bases are shared with TRBD2. With V trimmed by 1 base and J by 6 bases, 6 bases remained unmatched. There are 15 residues in the CDR3. Germline CDR1 KGHSH, CDR2 LQKENI. The DNA of the CDR3 is TGTGCCAGCTCACCACAGGGCGGGAGAACCAATGAGCAGTTCTTC. It codes for CASSPQGGRTNEQFF.

The CDR3 is CASSFRGATNEKLFF. CDR3 DNA sequence: TGTGCCAGCAGCTTCCGGGGAGCAACTAATGAAAAACTGTTTTTT. This chain joins TRBV11-2 and TRBJ1-4; unclear D gene. Trimming took 3 bases from V and 0 from J, leaving 8 bases between them. The CDR3 is 15 residues long. Germline CDR1 reads SGHAT; CDR2 reads FQNNGV.

This clonotype was recorded many times. This rearrangement joins TRBV29-1 to TRBJ1-5, with unresolved D. V lost 6 bases and J lost 6, with 12 bases in between. The CDR3 sequence is 12 residues long. Germline CDR1 reads SQVTM; CDR2 reads ANQGSEA. In DNA, the CDR3 is TGCAGCGTGAGGACGGGTGGTCAGCCCCAGCATTTT. Amino acid sequence: CSVRTGGQPQHF.

This chain connects TRBV24-1 to TRBJ1-2; the D gene is possibly TRBD1 (5 bases). The CDR3 is 13 amino acids. The V and J ends lost 5 bases and 6 bases respectively, with 12 bases between them. Germline V gives CDR1 KGHDR, CDR2 SFDVKD. CDR3 region: CATSVPGSNGYTF. DNA of the CDR3: TGTGCCACCAGTGTTCCAGGGTCGAATGGCTACACCTTC.

The gene calls are TRBV20-1 and TRBJ2-1, with TRBD2 matching over 8 bases. V lost 3 bases, J lost 3 bases, and 13 bases stayed unmatched. The CDR3 covers 17 residues. CDR1 is DFQATT, CDR2 SNEGSKA, per germline (reference sequence). CDR3 in amino acids: CSASDPVGTRHYNEQFF. Written as DNA, the CDR3 is TGCAGTGCTAGTGACCCCGTCGGGACTAGACACTACAATGAGCAGTTCTTC.

Only a few counts were recorded for this clonotype. The chain combines TRBV23-1 with TRBJ2-1, with TRBD1 as a possible D gene (5 bases). TRBV23-1 has ORF status, its function being uncertain. V was cut by 3 bases and J by 0 bases, with 12 bases left in between. CDR3 length: 16 residues. This CDR3 is CASSQGLHVSYNEQFF. The CDR3 nucleotides read TGCGCCAGCAGTCAGGGGCTGCATGTCTCCTACAATGAGCAGTTCTTC.

This chain's CDR3 is CASSPSRLVYELASTDTQYF. The CDR3 region has the DNA TGTGCCAGCAGCCCATCCCGACTAGTTTATGAATTGGCTAGCACAGATACGCAGTATTTT. J is TRBJ2-3 and V is TRBV3-1; D possibly corresponds to TRBD2 (6 bases). The CDR3 loop spans 20 amino acids. Trimming took 4 bases from V and 0 from J, leaving 26 bases between them. In germline, CDR1 is LGHDT, CDR2 YNNKEL (reference sequence).

The chain carries TRBV7-2 and TRBJ2-1, with TRBD2 matching over 8 bases. Germline CDR1 and CDR2: SGHTA and FQGNSA. V lost 5 bases to trimming and J lost 4 bases; unmatched junction nucleotides: 7. The CDR3 is 15 residues long. The CDR3 DNA reads TGTGCCAGCAGCCCAAGCGGGAGTGGGTACAATGAGCAGTTCTTC. It yields the protein CASSPSGSGYNEQFF.

This clonotype came up a few times. This chain uses TRBV7-9 with TRBJ1-6; 7 bases agree with TRBD1. V lost 5 bases to trimming and J lost 10 bases; unmatched junction nucleotides: 8. The CDR3 extends over 14 amino acids. Germline V CDR1 and CDR2: SEHNR, FQNEAQ (reference sequence). CDR3 bases: TGTGCCAGCAGCAAGTCAGGGGGAGGATCACCCCTCCACTTT. Its protein product is CASSKSGGGSPLHF.

This clonotype was detected a few times. The chain joins TRBV5-1 to TRBJ2-7, with D perhaps matching TRBD1 (6 bases). The germline V and J ends were trimmed by 4 bases and 3 bases, with 17 bases remaining between them. The germline V gene has CDR1 SGHRS and CDR2 YFSETQ. This CDR3 has 15 residues. CDR3 region: CASSKPDSYDYEQYF. CDR3 in DNA: TGCGCCAGCAGCAAACCGGACAGCTACGACTACGAGCAGTACTTC.

This clonotype was found many times. This sequence joins TRBV7-2 and TRBJ2-5; TRBD1 is a possible D gene (6 bases). The CDR3 is 16 amino acids. V lost 1 base to trimming and J lost 7 bases, with 19 bases between them. Germline assignment: CDR1 SGHTA and CDR2 FQGNSA. CDR3 bases: TGTGCCAGCAGCTTAGGAGCTGGGACAAAGTCTGGGACCCAGTACTTC. Translation gives CASSLGAGTKSGTQYF. The full variable domain, completed using reference TRBV7-2 and TRBJ2-5, is GAGVSQSPSNKVTEKGKDVELRCDPISGHTALYWYRQSLGQGLEFLIYFQGNSAPDKSGLPSDRFSAERTGGSVSTLTIQRTQQEDSAVYLCASSLGAGTKSGTQYFGPGTRLLVL.

The sample holds a few counts of this clonotype. This chain uses TRBV7-2 with TRBJ2-6; TRBD2 aligns across 9 bases. Germline V lookup: CDR1 SGHTA, CDR2 FQGNSA. Germline trimming cut 2 bases from V and 4 bases from J; bases unmatched to any gene: 6. The CDR3 loop spans 17 amino acids. CDR3 bases: TGTGCCAGCAGCTTATGGGTAGCGGGAGCAGGGGCCAACGTCCTGACTTTC. It is translated as CASSLWVAGAGANVLTF.

V gene TRBV19 combines with J gene TRBJ2-1; tentatively, D is TRBD1 (5 bases). CDR1 and CDR2 (germline): LNHDA, SQIVND (reference sequence). The CDR3 sequence is 16 residues long. Trimming shortened V by 7 bases and J by 7 bases, and 23 bases separated the two germline ends. The CDR3 is CASTTPQGPYRNEQFF. CDR3 nucleotide sequence: TGTGCCAGTACCACCCCGCAGGGCCCCTATAGGAATGAGCAGTTCTTC.

The V call is TRBV19, the J call TRBJ1-1, with a tentative D call TRBD1 (5 bases). This CDR3 is 14 amino acids long. Germline V lookup: CDR1 LNHDA, CDR2 SQIVND (reference sequence). Trimming stripped 8 bases from V and 1 base from J, with 14 bases between. CDR3 protein: CASAPRAKNTEAFF. The CDR3 bases are TGTGCCAGTGCCCCCAGGGCTAAGAACACTGAAGCTTTCTTT. Looking up the rest from reference TRBV19 and TRBJ1-1 gives the full variable domain: DGGITQSPKYLFRKEGQNVTLSCEQNLNHDAMYWYRQDPGQGLRLIYYSQIVNDFQKGDIAEGYSVSREKKESFPLTVTSAQKNPTAFYLCASAPRAKNTEAFFGQGTRLTVV.

This chain links TRBV5-1 with TRBJ1-2, with TRBD1 as a possible D gene (6 bases). Germline V gene sequence: CDR1 SGHRS, CDR2 YFSETQ. The V end lost 4 bases, the J end lost 4 bases, and 14 bases lay between the germline ends. The CDR3 runs to 14 residues. The CDR3 nucleotides are TGCGCCAGCAGCCCGACAGGAGACGGCTATGGCTACACCTTC. Protein product: CASSPTGDGYGYTF.

This chain connects TRBV9 to TRBJ2-1; D might be TRBD2 (5 bases). This CDR3 contains 16 residues. Trimming stripped 0 bases from V and 2 bases from J, with 12 bases between. Looked up from germline, CDR1 is SGDLS and CDR2 is YYNGEE. The CDR3 DNA follows: TGTGCCAGCAGCGTAGGAGGCGGGCCGACCTACAATGAGCAGTTCTTC. It yields the protein CASSVGGGPTYNEQFF. Full variable domain (missing parts from reference TRBV9 and TRBJ2-1): DSGVTQTPKHLITATGQRVTLRCSPRSGDLSVYWYQQSLDQGLQFLIQYYNGEERAKGNILERFSAQQFPDLHSELNLSSLELGDSALYFCASSVGGGPTYNEQFFGPGTRLTVL.

The chain combines TRBV5-6 with TRBJ1-2; 10 positions agree with TRBD1. The CDR3 has 14 amino acids. Per germline, CDR1 SGHDT and CDR2 YYEEEE. V trimming: 0 bases; J trimming: 8 bases; junction bases outside the gene matches: 4. The CDR3 sequence is CASSLGQGARGYTF. CDR3 bases: TGTGCCAGCAGCTTGGGACAGGGGGCGAGGGGCTACACCTTC.

There are a few counts of this clonotype. The chain recombines TRBV5-1 with TRBJ1-1; D is perhaps TRBD1 (6 bases). Trimming stripped 5 bases from V and 0 bases from J, with 11 bases between. CDR3 length: 14 amino acids. CDR1 is SGHRS and CDR2 is YFSETQ in the germline V gene. Here the CDR3 DNA reads TGCGCCAGCAGAAACACAGGGATGAACACTGAAGCTTTCTTT. Its protein is CASRNTGMNTEAFF.

The V call is TRBV30, the J call TRBJ1-5; D is unclear. The CDR3 has 14 residues. Trimming shortened V by 1 base and J by 2 bases, and 9 bases separated the two germline ends. Germline V gene lookup returns CDR1 GTSNPN and CDR2 SVGIG (reference sequence). The CDR3: CAWSGRQGNQPQHF. CDR3 bases: TGTGCCTGGAGTGGGCGTCAGGGCAATCAGCCCCAGCATTTT. The full variable domain, completed using reference TRBV30 and TRBJ1-5, is SQTIHQWPATLVQPVGSPLSLECTVEGTSNPNLYWYRQAAGRGLQLLFYSVGIGQISSEVPQNLSASRPQDRQFILSSKKLLLSDSGFYLCAWSGRQGNQPQHFGDGTRLSIL.